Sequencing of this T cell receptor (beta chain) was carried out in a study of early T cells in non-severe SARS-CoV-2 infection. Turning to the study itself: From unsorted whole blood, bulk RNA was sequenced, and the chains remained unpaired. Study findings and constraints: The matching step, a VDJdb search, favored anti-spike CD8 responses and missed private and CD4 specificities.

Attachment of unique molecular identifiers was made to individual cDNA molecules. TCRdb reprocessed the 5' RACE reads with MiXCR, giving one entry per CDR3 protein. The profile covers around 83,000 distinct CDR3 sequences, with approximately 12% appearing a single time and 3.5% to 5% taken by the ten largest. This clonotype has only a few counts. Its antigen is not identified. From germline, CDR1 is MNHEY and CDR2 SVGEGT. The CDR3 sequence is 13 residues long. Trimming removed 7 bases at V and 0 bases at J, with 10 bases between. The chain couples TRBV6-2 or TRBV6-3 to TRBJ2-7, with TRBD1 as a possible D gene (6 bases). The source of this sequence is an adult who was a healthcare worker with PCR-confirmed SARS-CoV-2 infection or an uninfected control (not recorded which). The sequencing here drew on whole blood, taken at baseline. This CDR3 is CASTIQGSYEQYF. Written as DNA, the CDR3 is TGTGCCAGCACCATACAGGGCTCCTACGAGCAGTACTTC.